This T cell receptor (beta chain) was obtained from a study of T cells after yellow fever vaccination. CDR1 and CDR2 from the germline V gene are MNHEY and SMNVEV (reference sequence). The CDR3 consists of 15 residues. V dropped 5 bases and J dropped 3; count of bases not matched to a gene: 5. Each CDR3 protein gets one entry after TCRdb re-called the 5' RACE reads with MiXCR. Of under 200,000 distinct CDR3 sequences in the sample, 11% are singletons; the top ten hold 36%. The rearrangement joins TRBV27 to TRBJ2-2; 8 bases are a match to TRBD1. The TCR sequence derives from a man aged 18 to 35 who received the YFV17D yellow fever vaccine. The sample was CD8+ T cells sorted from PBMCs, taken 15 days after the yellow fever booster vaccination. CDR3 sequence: CASSKRQGHTGELFF. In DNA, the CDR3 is TGTGCCAGCAGTAAGAGACAGGGGCACACCGGGGAGCTGTTTTTT.